A single sample is the source of the 6 T cell receptor beta chains below, sequenced in a study of beta chain features in type 1 diabetes. The isolated RNA, all of it, was reverse transcribed, so expressed TCRB transcripts were what got sequenced. Using immunoSEQ multiplex PCR, the repertoire was profiled, and TCRdb retains in-frame clones only, with some absent. This sample has a few hundred thousand clones, with around 16% found just once. Material: naive CD4+ T cells from blood. All receptors derive from a woman under 30 in good health.

This clone was detected only a few times. The identical CDR3 is also encoded by other nucleotide sequences in the sample. The rearrangement joins TRBV30 to TRBJ2-7, with D possibly matching TRBD1 (5 bases). CDR3 length: 14 amino acids. Trimming pared 0 bases from V and 4 bases from J, leaving 13 bases between. Per germline, CDR1 GTSNPN and CDR2 SVGIG (reference sequence). CDR3 protein: CAWSVGQGFYEQYF. The CDR3 nucleotides read TGTGCCTGGAGTGTAGGGCAGGGCTTTTACGAGCAGTACTTC.

This clone was picked up a small number of times. The chain carries TRBV30 and TRBJ2-7; D uncertain. The V gene lost 4 bases and the J gene lost 0 bases, with 10 bases spanning the gap. The CDR3 has 13 residues. Germline CDR1 is GTSNPN and CDR2 is SVGIG (reference sequence). The CDR3 reads CAWTPQVSYEQYF. The CDR3 region has the DNA TGTGCCTGGACACCGCAGGTCTCCTACGAGCAGTACTTC.

This clone was picked up a small number of times. The same CDR3 is also encoded by other DNA sequences in this sample. The chain combines TRBV30 with TRBJ2-5, with 7 bases that match TRBD1. This CDR3 is 13 amino acids long. Germline assignment: CDR1 GTSNPN and CDR2 SVGIG (reference sequence). V lost 2 bases, J lost 1 base, and 1 base stayed unmatched. DNA for the CDR3: TGTGCCTGGAGTCGGGACAGCCAAGAGACCCAGTACTTC. It specifies CAWSRDSQETQYF. Looking up the rest from reference TRBV30 and TRBJ2-5 gives the full variable domain: SQTIHQWPATLVQPVGSPLSLECTVEGTSNPNLYWYRQAAGRGLQLLFYSVGIGQISSEVPQNLSASRPQDRQFILSSKKLLLSDSGFYLCAWSRDSQETQYFGPGTRLLVL.

In its sample, this clone was seen a few times. This rearrangement joins TRBV4-2 to TRBJ2-3, with TRBD2 as a possible D gene (5 bases). CDR3 length: 15 residues. Germline V gives CDR1 LGHNA, CDR2 YNFKEQ. V was trimmed by 6 bases and J by 0 bases, leaving 13 bases between them. Here the CDR3 DNA reads TGTGCCAGCAGAAGTAGCGCGTCTAGCACAGATACGCAGTATTTT. The encoded protein is CASRSSASSTDTQYF.

The rearrangement links TRBV29-1 to TRBJ1-2; D ambiguous. Trimming pared 7 bases from V and 0 bases from J, leaving 9 bases between. Germline V gives CDR1 SQVTM, CDR2 ANQGSEA. This CDR3 has 12 residues. The CDR3 sequence: CSGGETNYGYTF. For the CDR3, the DNA is TGCAGCGGTGGGGAGACTAACTATGGCTACACCTTC.

The sample holds a few counts of this clone. This same CDR3 is encoded by further DNA sequences in the sample. The chain is built from TRBV28 and TRBJ2-1; D might be TRBD1 (6 bases). The CDR3 contains 13 residues. CDR1 is MDHEN, CDR2 SYDVKM, per germline. The V and J ends lost 6 bases and 0 bases respectively, with 6 bases between them. This CDR3 is CASRDSSYNEQFF. CDR3 nucleotides: TGTGCCAGCAGGGACAGCTCCTACAATGAGCAGTTCTTC.